This TCR beta chain was recorded in a study of T-cell memory formation after mild COVID-19. Overall study: There were largely donor-specific TCR clusters.

This CDR3 has 11 amino acids. Germline CDR1 is MNHEY and CDR2 is SMNVEV (reference sequence). The V gene lost 2 bases and the J gene lost 9 bases, with 5 bases spanning the gap. Broader study findings: Second-wave clones reaching peak frequency on day 37 lacked confirmed SARS-CoV-2 specificity. Clones contracting across day 15 to 85 had a balanced CD4/CD8 profile; later expanding clones leaned CD4+. Mainly in CM and EM were contracting CD4+ clones; CD8+ were in EMRA.

This clonotype has at least ten counts. What it recognizes is unknown. MiXCR was run by TCRdb on the 5' RACE reads, yielding one entry per CDR3 protein. Among under 650,000 distinct CDR3 sequences listed, roughly 18% were seen once. The clonotype was recovered from an adult woman who had mild COVID-19 (a few samples of this study predate the infection). Cell type and time point are not known. The J gene is TRBJ2-1, the V gene TRBV27; unclear D gene. Sequenced material: PBMCs or a T cell subset sorted from them (not recorded which). The CDR3 protein is CASSLGREQFF. The DNA for the CDR3 is TGTGCCAGCAGTTTAGGTCGTGAGCAGTTCTTC.